These 29 T cell receptor beta chains were all obtained from the same sample, sequenced in a study of cytomegalovirus exposure and HLA in healthy donors. The PCR employed 60 Vbeta primers together with 13 Jbeta primers. Sequencing used immunoSEQ multiplex PCR; TCRdb keeps in-frame clones, though not all of them. In the table there are fewer than 200,000 clones, roughly 80% of which are singletons. Sequencing used PBMCs. The receptors were gathered from a man aged 25-40 years in good health and CMV-seropositive.

The chain joins TRBV6-5 to TRBJ2-7; D perhaps matches TRBD1 (6 bases). Looked up from germline, CDR1 is MNHEY and CDR2 is SVGAGI. Trimming left V 5 bases short and J 7 bases short, with 12 bases between. CDR3 size: 12 residues. The CDR3 protein is CASSPTGTEQYF. The CDR3 nucleotides read TGTGCCAGCAGTCCGACAGGCACGGAGCAGTACTTC.

The rearrangement joins TRBV5-1 to TRBJ2-1; 11 bases line up with TRBD1. The V gene end was trimmed by 3 bases and the J gene end by 5 bases; junction bases not matched to a gene: 4. The CDR3 covers 15 residues. Germline-derived CDR1 and CDR2 are SGHRS and YFSETQ. CDR3 coding DNA: TGCGCCAGCAGCTCCTGGGACAGGGGGGACAATGAGCAGTTCTTC. It translates to CASSSWDRGDNEQFF.

V usage is TRBV5-1 and J usage is TRBJ2-7; 12 bases fit TRBD1. The V segment lost 1 base and the J segment 3 bases; nucleotides outside the gene matches: 11. CDR3 length: 18 residues. The germline gives CDR1 SGHRS, CDR2 YFSETQ. The CDR3 is CASSLSPPGQGADYEQYF. CDR3 coding DNA: TGCGCCAGCAGCTTGAGTCCTCCGGGACAGGGGGCAGACTACGAGCAGTACTTC.

V and J are TRBV29-1 and TRBJ2-7; 9 bases match TRBD1. There are 14 residues in the CDR3. The ends lost 6 bases at V and 0 bases at J; junction bases unmatched: 6. Germline values: CDR1 SQVTM, CDR2 ANQGSEA. CDR3 region: CSVGDRDSSYEQYF. In nucleotides, the CDR3 is TGCAGCGTGGGGGACAGGGATAGCTCCTACGAGCAGTACTTC.

The chain uses TRBV10-3 and TRBJ2-3; 8 bases are shared with TRBD1. The CDR3 totals 13 residues. The V gene end was trimmed by 9 bases and the J gene end by 4 bases; junction bases not matched to a gene: 6. The V gene's germline CDR1 is ENHRY and CDR2 SYGVKD. The CDR3 sequence: CAIRQGAADTQYF. The CDR3 nucleotides are TGTGCCATACGGCAGGGGGCGGCAGATACGCAGTATTTT.

The V and J genes are TRBV5-4 and TRBJ2-4; TRBD1 matches 7 bases. From germline, CDR1 is SGHNT and CDR2 YYREEE (reference sequence). The CDR3 is made up of 15 amino acids. After removal of 4 bases from V and 0 bases from J, the junction contained 4 bases not matched to a gene. The CDR3 region is CASSQGQIAKNIQYF. The DNA for the CDR3 is TGTGCCAGCAGCCAGGGACAGATAGCCAAAAACATTCAGTACTTC. The full variable domain, with the rest looked up from reference TRBV5-4 and TRBJ2-4, is ETGVTQSPTHLIKTRGQQVTLRCSSQSGHNTVSWYQQALGQGPQFIFQYYREEENGRGNFPPRFSGLQFPNYSSELNVNALELDDSALYLCASSQGQIAKNIQYFGAGTRLSVL.

This chain connects TRBV27 to TRBJ1-5; 10 positions match TRBD1. In germline, CDR1 is MNHEY, CDR2 SMNVEV (reference sequence). V was clipped by 6 bases and J by 2 bases; unmatched bases: 7. The CDR3 runs to 16 residues. The CDR3 DNA follows: TGTGCCAGCAGGGCAGGGACAGGGGATGGCAATCAGCCCCAGCATTTT. Encoded protein: CASRAGTGDGNQPQHF.

The chain uses TRBV19 and TRBJ2-7, with 7 bases matching TRBD2. Germline CDR1 is LNHDA and CDR2 is SQIVND (reference sequence). Trimming removed 6 bases from V and 7 bases from J; junction bases left unmatched: 3. The CDR3 has 11 residues. The CDR3 spells CASRGGWEQYF. The CDR3 DNA reads TGTGCCAGTAGGGGGGGGTGGGAGCAGTACTTC. Supplemented by reference TRBV19 and TRBJ2-7, the full variable domain reads DGGITQSPKYLFRKEGQNVTLSCEQNLNHDAMYWYRQDPGQGLRLIYYSQIVNDFQKGDIAEGYSVSREKKESFPLTVTSAQKNPTAFYLCASRGGWEQYFGPGTRLTVT.

The CDR3 region is CASSPGLGLVGETQYF. CDR3 coding DNA: TGTGCCAGCAGTCCGGGACTAGGCCTCGTCGGGGAGACCCAGTACTTC. V usage is TRBV27 and J usage is TRBJ2-5; 8 nucleotides line up with TRBD2. Unmatched junction bases numbered 13, after V lost 5 bases and J lost 5 bases. Germline V gene data show CDR1 as MNHEY and CDR2 as SMNVEV (reference sequence). The CDR3 has 16 amino acids.

The genes are TRBV10-3 and TRBJ1-1; maybe TRBD1 (5 bases). Trimming stripped 8 bases from V and 5 bases from J, with 9 bases between. This CDR3 is built from 11 residues. Germline-derived CDR1 and CDR2 are ENHRY and SYGVKD. The CDR3 sequence: CAIGAETEAFF. CDR3 nucleotide sequence: TGTGCCATCGGGGCAGAAACTGAAGCTTTCTTT.

This clone appeared a single time. The chain combines TRBV5-1 with TRBJ2-2; a weak D match, TRBD1 (5 bases). Per the germline V gene, CDR1 is SGHRS and CDR2 is YFSETQ. V lost 2 bases to trimming and J lost 4 bases, with 9 bases between them. This CDR3 has 14 amino acids. The CDR3 region has the DNA TGCGCCAGCAGCTTTCAGGGATCCACCGGGGAGCTGTTTTTT. It yields the protein CASSFQGSTGELFF.

The V call is TRBV19, the J call TRBJ1-1; D is unclear. Trimming took 7 bases from V and 0 from J, leaving 9 bases between them. Germline CDR1 LNHDA, CDR2 SQIVND (reference sequence). The CDR3 sequence is 13 residues long. This chain's CDR3 is CASTEAMNTEAFF. The CDR3 nucleotides are TGTGCCAGTACTGAGGCGATGAACACTGAAGCTTTCTTT.

The chain links TRBV25-1 to TRBJ2-3; 8 bases agree with TRBD1. Germline CDR1 MGHDK, CDR2 SYGVNS. Germline trimming cut 6 bases from V and 5 bases from J; bases unmatched to any gene: 7. The CDR3 runs 14 residues. The DNA for the CDR3 is TGTGCCAGCAGCATTGGACAGGGAATAGATACGCAGTATTTT. Its translation is CASSIGQGIDTQYF.

The chain joins TRBV7-9 to TRBJ1-2, with 7 bases lining up with TRBD1. After removal of 5 bases from V and 4 bases from J, the junction contained 10 bases not matched to a gene. Germline V gives CDR1 SEHNR, CDR2 FQNEAQ (reference sequence). This CDR3 is built from 15 residues. The DNA for the CDR3 is TGTGCCAGCAGCCCGATTCCAAACAGGGGCTATGGCTACACCTTC. This codes for CASSPIPNRGYGYTF.

The chain uses TRBV28 and TRBJ1-2, with 8 bases that match TRBD1. CDR1 is MDHEN and CDR2 is SYDVKM in the germline V gene. There are 16 residues in the CDR3. J gave up 3 bases and V 3 bases, and 9 bases lay outside the gene matches. CDR3 bases: TGTGCCAGCAGTTTGGGCAGGGGGCGTGGTGACTATGGCTACACCTTC. Translation: CASSLGRGRGDYGYTF.

The chain couples TRBV11-1 to TRBJ2-7, with 8 positions matching TRBD1. The V and J ends lost 3 bases and 0 bases, in that order; junction bases with no gene match: 1. Germline V gives CDR1 SGHAT, CDR2 FQDESV (reference sequence). This CDR3 has 14 residues. The CDR3 region has the DNA TGTGCCAGCAGCTTCGGACAGGGCTCCTACGAGCAGTACTTC. Encoded protein: CASSFGQGSYEQYF.

V usage is TRBV4-2 and J usage is TRBJ1-3; D possibly corresponds to TRBD1 (6 bases). The CDR3 runs 17 residues. Trimming stripped 0 bases from V and 4 bases from J, with 16 bases between. CDR1 and CDR2 (germline): LGHNA, YNFKEQ. As DNA, the CDR3 is TGTGCCAGCAGCCAAGATCTGGGGGCTGTATTAGGAAACACCATATATTTT. It specifies CASSQDLGAVLGNTIYF.

The chain carries TRBV2 and TRBJ2-7; TRBD2 matches 12 bases. V shed 6 bases, J shed 2 bases, and the junction held 5 bases outside the gene matches. The length of the CDR3 is 15 residues. Germline CDR1 SNHLY, CDR2 FYNNEI. The CDR3 loop reads CASRGTSGSTYEQYF. Here the CDR3 DNA reads TGTGCCAGCAGGGGGACTAGCGGGTCAACCTACGAGCAGTACTTC.

This clone was counted a few times. The chain couples TRBV28 to TRBJ1-3; no firm D call. This CDR3 has 15 residues. The germline gives CDR1 MDHEN, CDR2 SYDVKM. Trimming removed 5 bases at V and 0 bases at J, with 11 bases between. The CDR3 DNA sequence: TGTGCCAGCAGTACTGATAGGAGCTCTGGAAACACCATATATTTT. It is translated as CASSTDRSSGNTIYF.

The chain combines TRBV7-2 with TRBJ2-1; possibly TRBD2 for D (5 bases). From germline, CDR1 is SGHTA and CDR2 FQGNSA. Trimming stripped 8 bases from V and 4 bases from J, with 12 bases between. The CDR3 is 13 residues long. This chain's CDR3 is CASRPSRYNEQFF. DNA of the CDR3: TGTGCCAGCCGACCTAGCAGGTACAATGAGCAGTTCTTC.

V usage is TRBV25-1 and J usage is TRBJ2-6; 10 nucleotides agree with TRBD1. The V gene's germline CDR1 is MGHDK and CDR2 SYGVNS. The ends lost 4 bases at V and 0 bases at J; junction bases unmatched: 3. This CDR3 spans 17 amino acids. The CDR3 here is CASSATGGYSGANVLTF. The DNA of the CDR3 is TGTGCCAGCAGTGCGACAGGGGGCTACTCTGGGGCCAACGTCCTGACTTTC. Full variable domain (rest looked up from reference TRBV25-1 and TRBJ2-6): EADIYQTPRYLVIGTGKKITLECSQTMGHDKMYWYQQDPGMELHLIHYSYGVNSTEKGDLSSESTVSRIRTEHFPLTLESARPSHTSQYLCASSATGGYSGANVLTFGAGSRLTVL.

V gene TRBV7-3 combines with J gene TRBJ2-7; 8 bases agree with TRBD2. V lost 4 bases, J lost 5 bases, and 7 bases stayed unmatched. CDR1 and CDR2 from the germline V gene are SGHTA and FQGTGA. The CDR3 runs to 14 residues. DNA of the CDR3: TGTGCCAGCAGCTCCGCACCGGGGGGGAACGAGCAGTACTTC. Protein sequence: CASSSAPGGNEQYF.

The J gene is TRBJ1-2, the V gene TRBV5-1, with 8 bases that match TRBD1. Trimming took 2 bases from V and 3 from J; bases not matched to a gene: 9. Looked up from germline, CDR1 is SGHRS and CDR2 is YFSETQ. This CDR3 is 16 amino acids long. CDR3 region: CASSLGQGFLDYGYTF. The CDR3 nucleotides read TGCGCCAGCAGCTTAGGACAGGGCTTTTTAGACTATGGCTACACCTTC.

This clone was seen only once. The chain recombines TRBV5-1 with TRBJ2-1; TRBD1 matches at 8 bases. The CDR3 loop spans 14 amino acids. Germline V lookup: CDR1 SGHRS, CDR2 YFSETQ. Trimming removed 3 bases from V and 8 bases from J; junction bases left unmatched: 7. CDR3 protein: CASSSGTGGDEQFF. In DNA form, the CDR3 reads TGCGCCAGCAGCTCCGGGACAGGAGGGGATGAGCAGTTCTTC.

J is TRBJ1-4 and V is TRBV9; the match to TRBD1 covers 7 bases. V lost 3 bases to trimming and J lost 6 bases; unmatched junction nucleotides: 5. CDR1 SGDLS and CDR2 YYNGEE come from the germline V gene. The CDR3 is 14 amino acids. In nucleotides, the CDR3 is TGTGCCAGCAGCGCCGACAGGGAGGATGAAAAACTGTTTTTT. Amino acid sequence: CASSADREDEKLFF.

The chain is built from TRBV5-6 and TRBJ2-1; tentative D call: TRBD2 (6 bases). CDR1 is SGHDT, CDR2 YYEEEE, per germline. Trimming removed 7 bases from V and 3 bases from J, with 11 bases in between. This CDR3 has 13 amino acids. The CDR3 DNA reads TGTGCCAGCCGCCTGGGAGGCTACAATGAGCAGTTCTTC. Protein product: CASRLGGYNEQFF.

This chain links TRBV18 with TRBJ1-1; 8 bases map to TRBD1. The CDR3 has 14 amino acids. Germline CDR1 reads KGHSH; CDR2 reads LQKENI. The trim removed 2 bases at V and 5 bases at J, leaving 4 bases unmatched. The CDR3 loop reads CASSPTGGGTEAFF. In nucleotides, the CDR3 is TGTGCCAGCTCACCAACAGGGGGAGGGACTGAAGCTTTCTTT.

The chain is built from TRBV6-1 and TRBJ2-2; 12 bases agree with TRBD1. Germline V lookup: CDR1 MNHNS, CDR2 SASEGT. J lost 6 bases, V lost 6 bases, and 5 bases had no gene match. The CDR3 is made up of 15 amino acids. CDR3 sequence (DNA): TGTGCCAGCAGCCCCGGGACAGGGGGCTCCGGGGAGCTGTTTTTT. This translates into CASSPGTGGSGELFF.

J is TRBJ2-1 and V is TRBV5-4; 7 bases are shared with TRBD1. The CDR3 is 15 amino acids. V was clipped by 2 bases and J by 6 bases; unmatched bases: 8. Looked up from germline, CDR1 is SGHNT and CDR2 is YYREEE (reference sequence). Here the CDR3 reads CASSLSTGATNEQFF. The CDR3, as DNA: TGTGCCAGCAGCTTAAGTACAGGGGCTACCAATGAGCAGTTCTTC.